This T cell receptor (beta chain) was identified during a study of early T cells in non-severe SARS-CoV-2 infection. In the study overall: Alpha and beta chains were unpaired, from unsorted whole-blood bulk RNA.

CDR3 length: 16 amino acids. V was cut by 0 bases and J by 4 bases, with 15 bases left in between. Per germline, CDR1 SGHAT and CDR2 FQNNGV. MiXCR, run by TCRdb on the 5' RACE reads, gives a single entry per CDR3 protein. The sample has nearly 110,000 distinct CDR3 sequences; 11% are singletons. In its sample, this clonotype was seen a few times. The sequence was collected from an adult who was a healthcare worker with PCR-confirmed SARS-CoV-2 infection or an uninfected control (not recorded which). The chain uses TRBV11-2 and TRBJ1-1; possibly TRBD1 for D (6 bases). The sample was whole blood. The CDR3 here is CASSLDSRGHGTEAFF. In DNA, the CDR3 is TGTGCCAGCAGCTTAGATTCCCGGGGGCACGGCACTGAAGCTTTCTTT. Together with reference TRBV11-2 and TRBJ1-1, the CDR3 gives the full variable domain: EAGVAQSPRYKIIEKRQSVAFWCNPISGHATLYWYQQILGQGPKLLIQFQNNGVVDDSQLPKDRFSAERLKGVDSTLKIQPAKLEDSAVYLCASSLDSRGHGTEAFFGQGTRLTVV.